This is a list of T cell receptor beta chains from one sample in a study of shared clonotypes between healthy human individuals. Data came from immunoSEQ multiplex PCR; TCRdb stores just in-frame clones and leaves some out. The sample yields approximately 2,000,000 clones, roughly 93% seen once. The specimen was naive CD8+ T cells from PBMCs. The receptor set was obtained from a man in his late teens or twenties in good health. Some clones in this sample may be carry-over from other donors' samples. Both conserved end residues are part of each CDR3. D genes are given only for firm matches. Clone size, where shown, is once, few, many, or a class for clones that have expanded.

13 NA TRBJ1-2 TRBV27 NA TGTGCCAGCAGACCCTACGGGGCTGACGGCTACACCTTC CASRPYGADGYTF
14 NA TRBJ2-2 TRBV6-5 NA TGTGCCAGCACCCTCATACCGAACACCGGGGAGCTGTTTTTT CASTLIPNTGELFF
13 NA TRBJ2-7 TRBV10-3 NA TGTGCCATCAGTGAAAGTAGTACCTACGAGCAGTACTTC CAISESSTYEQYF
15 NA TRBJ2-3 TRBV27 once TGTGCCAGCAGTTTAGGTCTGGAGAACACAGATACGCAGTATTTT CASSLGLENTDTQYF
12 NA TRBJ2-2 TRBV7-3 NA TGTGCCAGCAGCTCGGCCCCCGGGGAGCTGTTTTTT CASSSAPGELFF
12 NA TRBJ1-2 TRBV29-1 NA TGCAGCGTTGATCAGAGAATCTATGGCTACACCTTC CSVDQRIYGYTF
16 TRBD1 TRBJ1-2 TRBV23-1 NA TGCGCCAGCAGTCAATCGACGCGGGACAGCAGCTATGGCTACACCTTC CASSQSTRDSSYGYTF
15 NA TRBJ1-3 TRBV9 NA TGTGCCAGCAGCGCAAAGGGGGTACCTGGAAACACCATATATTTT CASSAKGVPGNTIYF
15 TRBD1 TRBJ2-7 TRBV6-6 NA TGTGCCAGCACCATCCGCGAGGGGGCAAGCTACGAGCAGTACTTC CASTIREGASYEQYF
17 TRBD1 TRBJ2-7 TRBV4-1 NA TGCGCCAGCAGCCACTCCGGGACAGGGGCTGGTTTTTACGAGCAGTACTTC CASSHSGTGAGFYEQYF
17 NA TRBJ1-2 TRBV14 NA TGTGCCAGCAGCCAAGAAGGGGATGAAGGGGCGGACTATGGCTACACCTTC CASSQEGDEGADYGYTF
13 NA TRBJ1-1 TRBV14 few TGTGCCAGCAGCCAATGGATGAACACTGAAGCTTTCTTT CASSQWMNTEAFF
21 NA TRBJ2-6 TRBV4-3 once TGCGCCAGCAGCCAAGTCCAGGTTGGGCAGATTTCCCTCTCTGGGGCCAACGTCCTGACTTTC CASSQVQVGQISLSGANVLTF
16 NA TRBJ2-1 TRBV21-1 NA TGTGCCAGCAGCAAAGCCGGGACAGGGAGGGACAATGAGCAGTTCTTC CASSKAGTGRDNEQFF
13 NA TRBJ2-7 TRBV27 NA TGTGCCAGCAGTTTATCCTATGCCTACGAGCAGTACTTC CASSLSYAYEQYF
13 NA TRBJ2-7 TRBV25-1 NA TGTGCCAGCAGTGAATCGGGGGTGGGAGAGCAGTACTTC CASSESGVGEQYF
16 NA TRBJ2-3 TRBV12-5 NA TGTGCTAGTGGTTTGGTTAATCCCGGGCGACAAGATACGCAGTATTTT CASGLVNPGRQDTQYF
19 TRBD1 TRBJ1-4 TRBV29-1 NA TGCAGCGTTGAACTACCCGGGGACAGGGGGCAGCCGACTAATGAAAAACTGTTTTTT CSVELPGDRGQPTNEKLFF
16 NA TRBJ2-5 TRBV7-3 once TGTGCCAGCAGCGTAGGGATTCGACCCTCTCGAGAGACCCAGTACTTC CASSVGIRPSRETQYF
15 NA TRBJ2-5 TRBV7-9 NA TGTGCCAGCAGCCCGGGGCCGCCCGGCGGGGAGACCCAGTACTTC CASSPGPPGGETQYF
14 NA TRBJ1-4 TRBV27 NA TGTGCCAGCAGTCTCGAACTGGCGAGCGAAAAACTGTTTTTT CASSLELASEKLFF
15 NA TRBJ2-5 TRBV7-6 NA TGTGCCAGCAGCTTAGTTTATGGCGAGTCGGAGACCCAGTACTTC CASSLVYGESETQYF
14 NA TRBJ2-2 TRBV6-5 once TGTGCCAGCAGTTCCTCCTCTTGGACCGGGGAGCTGTTTTTT CASSSSSWTGELFF
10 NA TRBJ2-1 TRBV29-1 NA TGCAGCGTTGCAGTGGGAGAGCAGTTCTTC CSVAVGEQFF
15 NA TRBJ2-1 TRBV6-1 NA TGTGCCAGCAGTGGTTCCCTTGGTACGGGCAATGAGCAGTTCTTC CASSGSLGTGNEQFF
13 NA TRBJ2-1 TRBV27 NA TGTGCCAGCGGCTGGGGGCAATACAATGAGCAGTTCTTC CASGWGQYNEQFF
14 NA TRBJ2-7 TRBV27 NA TGTGCCAGCAGTCCCGATAGGGTGGGGTACGAGCAGTACTTC CASSPDRVGYEQYF
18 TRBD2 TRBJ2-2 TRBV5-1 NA TGCGCCAGCAGCTTGGCGGGTTTAGCGGGAGTCGGCACCGGGGAGCTGTTTTTT CASSLAGLAGVGTGELFF
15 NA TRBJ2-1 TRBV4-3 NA TGCGCCAGCAGCCAAGGGGTCGGGGAATACAATGAGCAGTTCTTC CASSQGVGEYNEQFF
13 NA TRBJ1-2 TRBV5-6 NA TGTGCCAGCAGCTTGGTTGTTGTCTATGGCTACACCTTC CASSLVVVYGYTF
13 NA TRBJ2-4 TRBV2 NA TGTGCCAGCAGGACGGGACTCCGAAACATTCAGTACTTC CASRTGLRNIQYF
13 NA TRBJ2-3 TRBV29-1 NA TGCAGCGGACGGGGCGGGACGGTTGGTACGCAGTATTTT CSGRGGTVGTQYF
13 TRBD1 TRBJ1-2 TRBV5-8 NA TGTGCCAGCAGCTTGCAGGGGGCGAATGGCTACACCTTC CASSLQGANGYTF
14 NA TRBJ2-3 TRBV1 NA TGCACCAGCAGACCGGGCCCTGGGTCCGATACGCAGTATTTT CTSRPGPGSDTQYF
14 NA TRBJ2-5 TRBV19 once TGTGCCAGTAGTCCCCGGGACGTGGGAGAGACCCAGTACTTC CASSPRDVGETQYF
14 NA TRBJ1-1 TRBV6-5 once TGTGCCAGCAGTTACCGGAGGGACGTCGGTGAAGCTTTCTTT CASSYRRDVGEAFF
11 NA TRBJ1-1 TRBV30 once TGTGCCATAGACCGGGGTCTCCTCGCTTTCTTT CAIDRGLLAFF
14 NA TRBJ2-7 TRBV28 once TGTGCCAGCAGTTTCCCCGGACAGTCCTACGAGCAGTACTTC CASSFPGQSYEQYF
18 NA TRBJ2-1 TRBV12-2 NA TGTGCAAGTCGCGCCATACTAGCGGGAGGTGCTAAGAACAATGAGCAGTTCTTC CASRAILAGGAKNNEQFF
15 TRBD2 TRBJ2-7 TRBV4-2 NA TGTGCCAGCAGCCTCAGGACTAGCGGGGGCTACGAGCAGTACTTC CASSLRTSGGYEQYF
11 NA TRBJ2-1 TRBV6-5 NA TGTGCCAGCAGGATTGGAAATGAGCAGTTCTTC CASRIGNEQFF
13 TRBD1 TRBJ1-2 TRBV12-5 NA TGTGCTAGTGGTTTACCAGGGGGTAGTGGCTACACCTTC CASGLPGGSGYTF
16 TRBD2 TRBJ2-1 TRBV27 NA TGTGCCAGCAGGCCGGCCCCGGCTAGCGGGGCCGCCGAGCAGTTCTTC CASRPAPASGAAEQFF
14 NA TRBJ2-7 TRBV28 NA TGTGCCAGCAGTTTATACGGTTCCGCCTACGAGCAGTACTTC CASSLYGSAYEQYF
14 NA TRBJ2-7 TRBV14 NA TGTGCCAGCAGCCAAGGGTTAGGGGGCTACGAGCAGTACTTC CASSQGLGGYEQYF
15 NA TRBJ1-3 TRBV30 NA TGTGCCTGGAGTATGACGCCAAATCTGGGAAACACCATATATTTT CAWSMTPNLGNTIYF
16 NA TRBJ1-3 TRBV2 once TGTGCCAGCAGTGAAGGGGAGCCCAGCTCTGGAAACACCATATATTTT CASSEGEPSSGNTIYF